This T cell receptor beta chain was identified in a study of T cell responses to AZD1222 COVID-19 vaccine. Study outcomes and limitations: Increases in Spike-specific TCR breadth and depth were seen after two AZD1222 doses. Close to half of all spike-specific TCRs reportedly target regions of the variants that are unmutated. Donors were chiefly white British, with a greater number of females, and clonal diversity was perhaps underestimated.

TCRdb's table, derived via immunoSEQ multiplex PCR, lists solely in-frame clones and lacks some. This sample carries some 120,000 clones, approximately 90% of them seen once, and the ten largest clones take 1.5% to 2%. Whether given at about 4 or about 12 weeks, second doses were pooled. This clone was recorded only once. Its antigen is as yet unknown. Trimming took off 0 bases at V and 2 bases at J, with 14 bases between the two ends. The germline CDR1 and CDR2 sequences are SGDLS and YYNGEE. The CDR3 loop spans 17 amino acids. This TCR came from an adult who received the AZD1222 COVID-19 vaccine. The chain combines TRBV9 with TRBJ2-2; possible D gene TRBD1, 7 bases. Sequencing used peripheral blood, obtained 28 days after the second AZD1222 dose. The CDR3 DNA reads TGTGCCAGCAGCGTAGCTTGGAGGGGGCGAAACACCGGGGAGCTGTTTTTT. It codes for CASSVAWRGRNTGELFF.